The 16 T cell receptor beta chains presented below share a single source sample, sequenced in a study of T cells in Graves' hyperthyroidism and ophthalmopathy. Amplified regions were TCR beta CDR3 sequences from RNA transcripts. Primed by the HTBI set, a first-round RT-PCR was run on the TCR CDR3. TCRdb analysed the multiplex PCR reads with MiXCR anew, one entry per CDR3 protein. The sample contains 250,000 to 400,000 distinct CDR3 sequences, around 15% of which appear only once. Sequencing was carried out using blood. These receptors were taken from a middle-aged woman with Graves' ophthalmopathy.

This clonotype was counted once. The chain uses TRBV7-6 and TRBJ2-2; 11 positions match TRBD2. CDR3 length: 14 residues. The ends lost 4 bases at V and 7 bases at J; junction bases unmatched: 2. Germline CDR1 SGHVS, CDR2 FNYEAQ. CDR3 in amino acids: CASSSTSGGGELFF. The DNA for the CDR3 is TGTGCCAGCAGCTCAACTAGCGGGGGCGGGGAGCTGTTTTTT.

A few counts support this clonotype. The chain recombines TRBV15 with TRBJ2-7; 7 positions agree with TRBD2. Germline V gene sequence: CDR1 LNHNV, CDR2 YYDKDF (reference sequence). V gave up 5 bases and J gave up 4 bases; unmatched junction bases: 8. The CDR3 runs 14 residues. CDR3 sequence (DNA): TGTGCCACCAGCCTCGGGGGGAATGGGTACGAGCAGTACTTC. It translates to CATSLGGNGYEQYF. The full variable domain, completed using reference TRBV15 and TRBJ2-7, is DAMVIQNPRYQVTQFGKPVTLSCSQTLNHNVMYWYQQKSSQAPKLLFHYYDKDFNNEADTPDNFQSRRPNTSFCFLDIRSPGLGDTAMYLCATSLGGNGYEQYFGPGTRLTVT.

The V gene is TRBV4-2, the J gene TRBJ1-6; the D gene is possibly TRBD1 (5 bases). Germline assignment: CDR1 LGHNA and CDR2 YNFKEQ. V lost 0 bases and J 8 bases, leaving 8 bases between the germline ends. There are 14 residues in the CDR3. CDR3 amino acids: CASSQDGGDSPLHF. For the CDR3, the DNA is TGTGCCAGCAGCCAAGATGGGGGGGATTCACCCCTCCACTTT.

This clonotype appeared many times. The chain joins TRBV2 to TRBJ1-1, with 8 bases fitting TRBD1. The CDR3 is 13 residues long. From germline, CDR1 is SNHLY and CDR2 FYNNEI. V lost 5 bases, J lost 4 bases, and 3 bases stayed unmatched. CDR3 in amino acids: CASSRTGLTEAFF. DNA for the CDR3: TGTGCCAGCAGTCGGACAGGGCTCACTGAAGCTTTCTTT.

This clonotype showed up just a few times. The chain has TRBV10-3 and TRBJ1-5; unclear D gene. The germline V gene has CDR1 ENHRY and CDR2 SYGVKD. V shed 3 bases and J shed 1 base, with 7 bases lying between them. The CDR3 length is 14 residues. The CDR3 DNA sequence: TGTGCCATCAGTGATGAGATCAGCAATCAGCCCCAGCATTTT. Protein product: CAISDEISNQPQHF.

This clonotype was picked up many times. The rearrangement joins TRBV7-8 to TRBJ2-3, with 7 bases lining up with TRBD2. In germline, CDR1 is SGHVS, CDR2 FQNEAQ. The CDR3 has 16 amino acids. The V and J ends lost 2 bases and 0 bases, in that order; junction bases with no gene match: 5. The CDR3 here is CASSLKASGSTDTQYF. The CDR3 DNA follows: TGTGCCAGCAGCTTAAAAGCTAGCGGTAGCACAGATACGCAGTATTTT.

There are a few counts of this clonotype. A much larger clone sits a single nucleotide away, making a read error possible. The rearrangement joins TRBV12-3 or TRBV12-4 to TRBJ2-1; 14 nucleotides line up with TRBD2. CDR3 size: 17 residues. CDR3 nucleotide sequence: TGTGCCGGCAGTTCGCCGGGACTAGCGGGAGCGGCGGATGAGCAGTTCTTC. This translates into CAGSSPGLAGAADEQFF.

This clonotype was detected many times. The CDR3 loop reads CASSPPYGGGLVNEQFF. The CDR3 nucleotides read TGTGCCAGCAGCCCCCCTTATGGCGGGGGCCTCGTAAATGAGCAGTTCTTC. The chain combines TRBV6-2 or TRBV6-3 with TRBJ2-1, with D possibly TRBD2 on 7 matching bases. This CDR3 is 17 amino acids long. Trimming shortened V by 6 bases and J by 7 bases, and 25 bases separated the two germline ends. Germline V CDR1 and CDR2: MNHEY, SVGEGT.

The rearrangement uses TRBV12-3 or TRBV12-4 and TRBJ2-1; D is possibly TRBD1 (6 bases). Trimming removed 3 bases from V and 12 bases from J, with 12 bases in between. This CDR3 is 12 amino acids long. In DNA, the CDR3 is TGTGCCAGCAGTTTTGAACTAGGGGGGCAGTTCTTC. Translating it yields CASSFELGGQFF.

V and J are TRBV20-1 and TRBJ2-7, with D possibly called TRBD1 or TRBD2 (5 bases each). The CDR3 has 14 amino acids. Trimming left V 5 bases short and J 3 bases short, with 17 bases between. In germline, CDR1 is DFQATT, CDR2 SNEGSKA (reference sequence). CDR3 in DNA: TGCAGTGCTGGAAGGGACGGGAAAGGCTACGAGCAGTACTTC. Translating gives CSAGRDGKGYEQYF.

This clonotype occurred many times. The chain joins TRBV6-1 to TRBJ1-1, with D tentatively TRBD1 (5 bases). Trimming removed 10 bases at V and 1 base at J, with 19 bases between. The CDR3 length is 15 residues. The germline CDR1 and CDR2 sequences are MNHNS and SASEGT. CDR3 nucleotides: TGTGCCATCCATTTGGGGACGAGGGGGAACACTGAAGCTTTCTTT. Translating gives CAIHLGTRGNTEAFF.

The chain carries TRBV30 and TRBJ2-7; TRBD2 matches at 9 bases. The germline V gene has CDR1 GTSNPN and CDR2 SVGIG (reference sequence). With 2 bases clipped from V and 7 bases from J, the junction kept 3 bases outside the gene matches. This CDR3 is 12 amino acids long. The CDR3 loop is CAWSLGLAEQYF. The CDR3 coding sequence is TGTGCCTGGAGTTTAGGACTAGCGGAGCAGTACTTC.

This chain joins TRBV2 and TRBJ2-3; no clear D. V was trimmed by 7 bases and J by 1 base, leaving 9 bases between them. CDR3 length equals 13 residues. In germline, CDR1 is SNHLY, CDR2 FYNNEI. Here the CDR3 DNA reads TGTGCCAGCAATGGTGTAGGCACAGATACGCAGTATTTT. This sequence encodes CASNGVGTDTQYF.

This clonotype was seen a few times. CDR3 nucleotide sequence: TGCAGTGCTTCTAGGGCTAGCGGGGGGTTCTACGAGCAGTACTTC. Translated, it gives CSASRASGGFYEQYF. The rearrangement links TRBV20-1 to TRBJ2-7; the match to TRBD2 covers 11 bases. CDR3 length equals 15 residues. V lost 5 bases to trimming and J lost 3 bases; unmatched junction nucleotides: 9. CDR1 and CDR2 (germline): DFQATT, SNEGSKA (reference sequence).

In its sample, this clonotype was seen many times. This chain uses TRBV24-1 with TRBJ2-1; D unclear. Trimming pared 4 bases from V and 5 bases from J, leaving 11 bases between. Germline-derived CDR1 and CDR2 are KGHDR and SFDVKD. This CDR3 spans 14 amino acids. CDR3 DNA sequence: TGTGCCACCAGTGAAACGGGCCGGGACAATGAGCAGTTCTTC. It is translated as CATSETGRDNEQFF.

In its sample, this clonotype was seen a few times. The V gene is TRBV14, the J gene TRBJ1-3; D is ambiguous. CDR3 length equals 13 residues. The germline V and J ends were trimmed by 4 bases and 8 bases, with 12 bases remaining between them. Germline V CDR1 and CDR2: SGHDN, FVKESK. CDR3 loop: CASSPPGGYTIYF. As DNA, the CDR3 is TGTGCCAGCAGCCCCCCAGGCGGGTACACCATATATTTT.